A selection of T cell receptor beta chains follows, all from one sample in a study of cytomegalovirus exposure and HLA in healthy donors. Measured with immunoSEQ multiplex PCR; TCRdb has only the in-frame clones, and not every one. The table includes over 150,000 clones, under 90% detected once. The sample comprised PBMCs. These receptor sequences come from a man between 18 and 29 years old in good health and CMV-seropositive. CDR3s include the opening cysteine and the closing phenylalanine or tryptophan.

TRBV5-5	TRBJ1-2	CASSSDRDRGIYGYTF
TRBV27	TRBJ1-1	CASRDSLNTEAFF
TRBV28	TRBJ1-2	CATSLRGFYGYTF
TRBV2	TRBJ1-3	CASTGTAGNTIYF
TRBV9	TRBJ2-3	CASSAGLAGLTDTQYF
TRBV6-6	TRBJ2-1	CASSQLVSYNEQFF
TRBV18	TRBJ1-1	CASSQDITMNTEAFF
TRBV7-2	TRBJ2-7	CASSLVLGQPYEQYF
TRBV5-1	TRBJ1-4	CASSPYSGRVDEKLFF
TRBV5-1	TRBJ2-7	CASSLEEAIYEQYF
TRBV5-1	TRBJ2-1	CASSPGLAGLYEQFF